This T cell receptor (beta chain) derives from a study of T cells in Graves' hyperthyroidism and ophthalmopathy. Between the trimmed V and J ends, which lost 5 bases and 6 bases, there was a span of 32 bases. Germline V lookup: CDR1 SGHTA, CDR2 FQGNSA. This CDR3 has 19 residues. Regarding this clonotype: Its antigen remains unidentified.

RNA transcripts gave rise to amplified TCR beta CDR3 regions. When the TCR CDR3 underwent first-round RT-PCR, the HTBI primer set was used. TCRdb reprocessed the multiplex PCR reads with MiXCR, giving one entry per CDR3 protein. The sample records 350,000 to 400,000 distinct CDR3 sequences, less than 20% being singletons. Findings of the study overall: Ophthalmopathy onset followed model prediction by a median approximately 7 months.

This TCR was sampled from a man between 18 and 29 years old with Graves' ophthalmopathy. This chain joins TRBV7-2 and TRBJ2-7, with D possibly being TRBD1 (6 bases). Sample: blood. CDR3 DNA: TGTGCCAGCAGCCTCGGGACACCGGGTATAATAGGTGGTCTAGTCGAGCAGTACTTC. It is translated as CASSLGTPGIIGGLVEQYF.